These 13 T cell receptor beta chains came from one sample sequenced in a study of CD8+ T cells in alopecia areata. cDNA serving as the sequencing template came from extracted, reverse transcribed RNA. This table comes from immunoSEQ multiplex PCR, and its TCRdb copy is limited to in-frame clones, with some not included. The sample holds 110,000 or so clones, around two fifths seen once. Sequencing was performed on CD4+ T cells sorted from blood. These receptors were taken from a human donor with alopecia areata.

This clone was observed once. This chain uses TRBV11-2 with TRBJ2-3; 8 nucleotides match TRBD1. Germline loops: CDR1 SGHAT, CDR2 FQNNGV. The CDR3 is 15 amino acids. Trimming cost V 5 bases and J 0 bases; bases outside gene matches: 4. The CDR3 DNA reads as TGTGCCAGCAGCCCTTGGACAGGGAGCACAGATACGCAGTATTTT. Its protein product is CASSPWTGSTDTQYF.

V usage is TRBV30 and J usage is TRBJ2-1, with 7 nucleotides matching TRBD2. The CDR3 runs 15 residues. V lost 5 bases and J lost 6; bases outside the gene matches: 13. Germline V gene data show CDR1 as GTSNPN and CDR2 as SVGIG (reference sequence). CDR3 sequence (DNA): TGTGCCTGGGCCCCAGTGGCGGGAGAAGGCAATGAGCAGTTCTTC. This codes for CAWAPVAGEGNEQFF.

Only a few counts were recorded for this clone. The chain couples TRBV7-3 to TRBJ2-5; D is perhaps TRBD2 (5 bases). CDR3 length: 13 residues. V lost 5 bases and J lost 7, with 14 bases in between. From germline, CDR1 is SGHTA and CDR2 FQGTGA. CDR3 DNA sequence: TGTGCCAGCAGCCCATCCCCCCGGGGGACCCAGTACTTC. It is translated as CASSPSPRGTQYF. The variable domain in full, with the rest retrieved from reference TRBV7-3 and TRBJ2-5, is GAGVSQTPSNKVTEKGKYVELRCDPISGHTALYWYRQSLGQGPEFLIYFQGTGAADDSGLPNDRFFAVRPEGSVSTLKIQRTERGDSAVYLCASSPSPRGTQYFGPGTRLLVL.

This clone has a count of ten or more. This same CDR3 is encoded by further DNA sequences in the sample. The V call is TRBV9, the J call TRBJ2-1, with D perhaps TRBD2 (6 bases). V lost 2 bases to trimming and J lost 0 bases, with 12 bases between them. The CDR3 runs to 16 residues. CDR1 is SGDLS, CDR2 YYNGEE, per germline. This CDR3 is CASSVASDSSYNEQFF. CDR3 bases: TGTGCCAGCAGCGTCGCTAGCGATAGCTCCTACAATGAGCAGTTCTTC.

The chain employs TRBV5-4 and TRBJ1-1; TRBD1 might be the D (6 bases). Trimming removed 0 bases from V and 1 base from J, with 13 bases in between. The CDR3 is 16 amino acids. Germline lookup yields CDR1 SGHNT and CDR2 YYREEE (reference sequence). CDR3 nucleotide sequence: TGTGCCAGCAGCTTGGGGTACAGGGTAGGGAACACTGAAGCTTTCTTT. Its protein is CASSLGYRVGNTEAFF.

The chain links TRBV7-9 to TRBJ2-1, with D possibly TRBD2 on 6 matching bases. V was pared by 10 bases and J by 6 bases, with 13 bases between. Germline-derived CDR1 and CDR2 are SEHNR and FQNEAQ (reference sequence). The CDR3 has 12 residues. CDR3 nucleotides: TGTGCCACTATAGCGGCGGTCAATGAGCAGTTCTTC. Translated, it gives CATIAAVNEQFF.

This clone was observed a few times. The genes are TRBV29-1 and TRBJ2-7; either TRBD1 or TRBD2 may fit D (5 bases each). The CDR3 covers 14 residues. Between the trimmed V and J ends, which lost 0 bases and 7 bases, there was a span of 16 bases. Germline-derived CDR1 and CDR2 are SQVTM and ANQGSEA. The CDR3 nucleotides read TGCAGCGTTGAAGAGCGAGGGACCAGAGGGGAGCAGTACTTC. This gives the protein CSVEERGTRGEQYF.

The J gene is TRBJ2-7, the V gene TRBV30; D is possibly TRBD1 (6 bases). V was trimmed by 1 base and J by 4 bases, leaving 8 bases between them. Germline V CDR1 and CDR2: GTSNPN, SVGIG (reference sequence). The CDR3 has 12 residues. In nucleotides, the CDR3 is TGTGCCTGGAGTGACAGGGTGTACGAGCAGTACTTC. It encodes CAWSDRVYEQYF.

This sequence joins TRBV6-8 and TRBJ2-5; D may be TRBD2 (6 bases). The CDR3 covers 12 residues. Germline V lookup: CDR1 MNHGY, CDR2 SAAAGT. With 11 bases removed from V and 5 bases from J, the gap between germline ends came to 15 bases. CDR3 DNA sequence: TGTGCCGGCGGACGGGAGTGGGAGACCCAGTACTTC. It codes for CAGGREWETQYF.

The rearrangement uses TRBV18 and TRBJ2-5; 7 nucleotides match TRBD1. V lost 2 bases to trimming and J lost 4 bases; unmatched junction nucleotides: 10. Germline CDR1 is KGHSH and CDR2 is LQKENI. The CDR3 loop spans 16 amino acids. The CDR3 sequence: CASSPRTGSGGETQYF. The CDR3 coding sequence is TGTGCCAGCTCACCAAGGACAGGATCAGGCGGAGAGACCCAGTACTTC. Based on the CDR3 plus reference TRBV18 and TRBJ2-5, the full variable domain is NAGVMQNPRHLVRRRGQEARLRCSPMKGHSHVYWYRQLPEEGLKFMVYLQKENIIDESGMPKERFSAEFPKEGPSILRIQQVVRGDSAAYFCASSPRTGSGGETQYFGPGTRLLVL.

V and J are TRBV5-1 and TRBJ1-2; 7 bases are shared with TRBD1. The CDR3 spans 15 residues. Trimming at V came to 4 bases and at J to 5 bases, leaving 11 bases not matched to a gene. In germline, CDR1 is SGHRS, CDR2 YFSETQ. In DNA, the CDR3 is TGCGCCAGCAGCCTGGCCGTAGGGACAGTTTATGGCTACACCTTC. Amino acid sequence: CASSLAVGTVYGYTF. The entire variable domain, with the rest obtained from reference TRBV5-1 and TRBJ1-2, is as follows: KAGVTQTPRYLIKTRGQQVTLSCSPISGHRSVSWYQQTPGQGLQFLFEYFSETQRNKGNFPGRFSGRQFSNSRSEMNVSTLELGDSALYLCASSLAVGTVYGYTFGSGTRLTVV.

V and J are TRBV29-1 and TRBJ1-1; D uncertain. CDR1 SQVTM and CDR2 ANQGSEA come from the germline V gene. V was pared by 5 bases and J by 10 bases, with 20 bases between. CDR3 length: 13 amino acids. The CDR3 DNA is TGCAGCGTTCACGGGCTCTACGGGATGGGAGCTTTCTTT. This gives the protein CSVHGLYGMGAFF.

This clone was counted once. V is TRBV29-1 and J is TRBJ1-1, with a tentative D call TRBD1 (6 bases). CDR1 SQVTM and CDR2 ANQGSEA come from the germline V gene. This CDR3 has 13 amino acids. The V end was cut by 4 bases, the J end by 6 bases, with 15 bases between. CDR3 loop: CSVGAGVLPEAFF. CDR3 in DNA: TGCAGCGTTGGGGCAGGGGTTTTGCCTGAAGCTTTCTTT.